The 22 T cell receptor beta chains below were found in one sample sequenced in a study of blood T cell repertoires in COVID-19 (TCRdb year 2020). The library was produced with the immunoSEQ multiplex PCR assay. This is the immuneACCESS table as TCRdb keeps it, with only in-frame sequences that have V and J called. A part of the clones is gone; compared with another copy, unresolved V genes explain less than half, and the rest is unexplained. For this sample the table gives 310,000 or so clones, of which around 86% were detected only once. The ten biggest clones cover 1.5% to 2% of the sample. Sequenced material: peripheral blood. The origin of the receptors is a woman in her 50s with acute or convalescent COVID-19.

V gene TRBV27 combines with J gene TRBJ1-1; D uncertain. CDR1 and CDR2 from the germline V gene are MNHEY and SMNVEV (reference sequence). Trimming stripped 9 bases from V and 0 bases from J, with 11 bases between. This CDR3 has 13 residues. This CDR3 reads CASKPGMNTEAFF. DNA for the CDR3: TGTGCCAGTAAGCCCGGGATGAACACTGAAGCTTTCTTT.

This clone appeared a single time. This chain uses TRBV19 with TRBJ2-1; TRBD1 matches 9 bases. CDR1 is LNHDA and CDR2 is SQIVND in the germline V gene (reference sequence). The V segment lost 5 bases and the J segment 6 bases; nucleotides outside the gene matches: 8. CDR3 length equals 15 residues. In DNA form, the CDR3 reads TGTGCCAGTAGTCCTCTGGACAGGGGAGGCAATGAGCAGTTCTTC. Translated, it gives CASSPLDRGGNEQFF.

The CDR3 nucleotides are TGTGCCATCAGTGAGCTGACTAGGGCCTACGAGCAGTACTTC. This encodes CAISELTRAYEQYF. The J gene is TRBJ2-7, the V gene TRBV10-3; D possibly corresponds to TRBD2 (6 bases). The CDR3 loop spans 14 amino acids. The V end was cut by 2 bases, the J end by 2 bases, with 10 bases between. Germline assignment: CDR1 ENHRY and CDR2 SYGVKD.

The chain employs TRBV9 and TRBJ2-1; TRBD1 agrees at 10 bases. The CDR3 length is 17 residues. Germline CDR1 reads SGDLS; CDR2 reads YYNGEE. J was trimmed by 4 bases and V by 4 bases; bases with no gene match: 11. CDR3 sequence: CASSTNLRDRGYNEQFF. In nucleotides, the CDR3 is TGTGCCAGCAGCACAAACCTGCGGGACAGGGGTTACAATGAGCAGTTCTTC. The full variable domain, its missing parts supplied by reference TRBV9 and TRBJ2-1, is DSGVTQTPKHLITATGQRVTLRCSPRSGDLSVYWYQQSLDQGLQFLIQYYNGEERAKGNILERFSAQQFPDLHSELNLSSLELGDSALYFCASSTNLRDRGYNEQFFGPGTRLTVL.

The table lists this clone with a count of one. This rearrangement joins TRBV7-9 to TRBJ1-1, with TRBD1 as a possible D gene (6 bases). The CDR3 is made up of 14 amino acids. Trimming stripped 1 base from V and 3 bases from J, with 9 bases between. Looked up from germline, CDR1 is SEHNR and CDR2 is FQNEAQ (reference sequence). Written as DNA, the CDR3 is TGTGCCAGCAGCTTAGTATCAGGGGACACTGAAGCTTTCTTT. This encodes CASSLVSGDTEAFF.

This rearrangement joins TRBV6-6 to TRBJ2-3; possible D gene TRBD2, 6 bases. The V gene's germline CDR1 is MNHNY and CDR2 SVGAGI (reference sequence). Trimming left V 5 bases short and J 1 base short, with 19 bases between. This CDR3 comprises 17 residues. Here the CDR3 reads CASSRTTREFGTDTQYF. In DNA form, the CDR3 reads TGTGCCAGCAGTCGGACAACCCGGGAGTTTGGCACAGATACGCAGTATTTT.

For the CDR3, the DNA is TGTGCCAGCAGTTTAAACAGGGGGGATGGCTACACCTTC. Translating gives CASSLNRGDGYTF. This chain joins TRBV28 and TRBJ1-2, with TRBD1 matching over 8 bases. The CDR3 has 13 amino acids. The V gene's germline CDR1 is MDHEN and CDR2 SYDVKM. V lost 2 bases, J lost 6 bases, and 2 bases stayed unmatched.

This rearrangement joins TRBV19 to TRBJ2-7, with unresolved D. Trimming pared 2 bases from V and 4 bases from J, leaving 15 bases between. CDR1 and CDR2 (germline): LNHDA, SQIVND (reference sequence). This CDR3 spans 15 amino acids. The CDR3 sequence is CASSISAAPPYEQYF. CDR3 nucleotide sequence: TGTGCCAGTAGTATAAGTGCGGCTCCGCCGTACGAGCAGTACTTC.

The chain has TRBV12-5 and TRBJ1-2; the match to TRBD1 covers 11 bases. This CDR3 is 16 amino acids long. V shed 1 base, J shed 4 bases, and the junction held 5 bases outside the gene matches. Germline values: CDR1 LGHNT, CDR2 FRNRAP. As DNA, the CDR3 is TGTGCTAGTGGTTTGGCCCGGACAGGGGGCGCCTATGGCTACACCTTC. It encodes CASGLARTGGAYGYTF.

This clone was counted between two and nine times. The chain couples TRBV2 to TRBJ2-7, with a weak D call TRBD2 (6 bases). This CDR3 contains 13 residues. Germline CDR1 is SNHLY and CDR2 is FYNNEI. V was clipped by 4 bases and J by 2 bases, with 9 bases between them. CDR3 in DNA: TGTGCCAGCAGTGGGGCGGGACCCTACGAGCAGTACTTC. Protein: CASSGAGPYEQYF.

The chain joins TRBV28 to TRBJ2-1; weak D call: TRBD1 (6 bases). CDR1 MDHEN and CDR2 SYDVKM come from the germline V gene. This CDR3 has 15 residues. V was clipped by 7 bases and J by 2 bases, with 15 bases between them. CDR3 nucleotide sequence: TGTGCCAGCACGGTAGTGTCAGGGGCCTACAATGAGCAGTTCTTC. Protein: CASTVVSGAYNEQFF. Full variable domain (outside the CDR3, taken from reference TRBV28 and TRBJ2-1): DVKVTQSSRYLVKRTGEKVFLECVQDMDHENMFWYRQDPGLGLRLIYFSYDVKMKEKGDIPEGYSVSREKKERFSLILESASTNQTSMYLCASTVVSGAYNEQFFGPGTRLTVL.

The CDR3 sequence is CASSLVAGSVHEQYF. CDR3 bases: TGCGCCAGCAGCTTGGTTGCGGGATCGGTCCACGAGCAGTACTTC. The chain joins TRBV5-1 to TRBJ2-7; possible D gene TRBD2, 6 bases. Germline CDR1 reads SGHRS; CDR2 reads YFSETQ. CDR3 length equals 15 residues. With 0 bases removed from V and 5 bases from J, the gap between germline ends came to 15 bases.

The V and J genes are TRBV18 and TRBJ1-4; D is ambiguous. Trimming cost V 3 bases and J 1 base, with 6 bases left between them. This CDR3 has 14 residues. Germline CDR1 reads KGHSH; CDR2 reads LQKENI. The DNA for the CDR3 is TGTGCCAGCTCACCCGAACAAACTAATGAAAAACTGTTTTTT. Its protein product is CASSPEQTNEKLFF.

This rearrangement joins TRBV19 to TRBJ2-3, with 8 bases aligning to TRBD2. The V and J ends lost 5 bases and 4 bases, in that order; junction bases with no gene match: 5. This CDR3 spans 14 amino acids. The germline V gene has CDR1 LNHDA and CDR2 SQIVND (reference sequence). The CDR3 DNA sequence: TGTGCCAGTAGTGAGGGAGCGGGGGCAGATACGCAGTATTTT. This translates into CASSEGAGADTQYF.

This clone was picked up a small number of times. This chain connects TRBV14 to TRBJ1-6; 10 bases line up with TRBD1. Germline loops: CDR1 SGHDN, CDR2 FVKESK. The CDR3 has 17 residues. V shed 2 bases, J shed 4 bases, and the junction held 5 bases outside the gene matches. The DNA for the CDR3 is TGTGCCAGCAGCCAAAGACAGGGGGCATCGTATAATTCACCCCTCCACTTT. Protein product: CASSQRQGASYNSPLHF.

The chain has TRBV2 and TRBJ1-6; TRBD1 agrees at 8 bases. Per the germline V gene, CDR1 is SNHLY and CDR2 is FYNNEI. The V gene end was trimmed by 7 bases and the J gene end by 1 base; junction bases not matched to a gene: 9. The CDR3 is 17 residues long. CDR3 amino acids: CASTKARGQSYNSPLHF. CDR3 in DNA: TGTGCCAGCACCAAGGCCAGGGGGCAATCCTATAATTCACCCCTCCACTTT.

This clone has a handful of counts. The CDR3 bases are TGTGCCAGTAGCCCCGGGACTAGCGGGGGACACAATGAGCAGTTCTTC. As protein: CASSPGTSGGHNEQFF. The genes are TRBV19 and TRBJ2-1, with 14 positions matching TRBD2. The CDR3 covers 16 residues. Trimming cost V 6 bases and J 5 bases; bases outside gene matches: 6. Looked up from germline, CDR1 is LNHDA and CDR2 is SQIVND (reference sequence).

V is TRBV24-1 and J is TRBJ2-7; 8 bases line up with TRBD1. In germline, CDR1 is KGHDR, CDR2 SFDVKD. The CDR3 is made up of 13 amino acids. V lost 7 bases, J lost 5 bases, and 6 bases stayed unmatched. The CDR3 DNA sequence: TGTGCCACCAGCCCAGGGGGCAGGGACGAGCAGTACTTC. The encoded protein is CATSPGGRDEQYF.

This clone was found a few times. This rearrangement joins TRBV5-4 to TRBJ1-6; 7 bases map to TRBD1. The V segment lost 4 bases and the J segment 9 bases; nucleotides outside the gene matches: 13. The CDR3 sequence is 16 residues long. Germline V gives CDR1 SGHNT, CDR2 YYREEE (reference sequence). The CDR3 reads CASSALTGERSSPLHF. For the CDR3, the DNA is TGTGCCAGCAGCGCGTTAACAGGGGAAAGGTCTTCACCCCTCCACTTT.

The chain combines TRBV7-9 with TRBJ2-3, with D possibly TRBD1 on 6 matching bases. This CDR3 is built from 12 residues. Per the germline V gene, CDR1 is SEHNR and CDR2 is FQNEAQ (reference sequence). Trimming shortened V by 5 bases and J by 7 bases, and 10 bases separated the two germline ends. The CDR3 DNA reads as TGTGCCAGCAGCCCACAGGGAAATACGCAGTATTTT. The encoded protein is CASSPQGNTQYF.

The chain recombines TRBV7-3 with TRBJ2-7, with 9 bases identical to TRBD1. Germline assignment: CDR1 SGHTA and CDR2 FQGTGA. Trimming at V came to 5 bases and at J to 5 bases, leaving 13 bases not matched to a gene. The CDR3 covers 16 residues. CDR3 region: CASSLQGAGATNEQYF. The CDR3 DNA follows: TGTGCCAGCAGCCTACAGGGGGCGGGGGCTACTAACGAGCAGTACTTC.

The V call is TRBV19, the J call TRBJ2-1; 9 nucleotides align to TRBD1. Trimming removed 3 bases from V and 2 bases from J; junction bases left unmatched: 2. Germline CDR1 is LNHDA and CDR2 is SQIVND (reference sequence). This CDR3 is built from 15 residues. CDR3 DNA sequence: TGTGCCAGTAGTATCGGACAGGGGACCTACAATGAGCAGTTCTTC. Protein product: CASSIGQGTYNEQFF.